What follows are 19 T cell receptor beta chains derived from one specimen sequenced in a study of vaccination and CD4 T cells after COVID-19. The treatment is: approximately 9-day PBMC culture with coronavirus spike peptide pools or control peptides (ViraFEST assay). The antigens of these receptors remain unknown. The Oncomine TCR Beta short-read assay sequenced DNA from cultured CD4+ T cells. TCRdb re-analysed the PCR reads in MiXCR, keeping a single row per CDR3 protein. The top ten hold 40% to 55% of the sample, which has some 2,500 distinct CDR3 sequences, less than 40% seen once. Sample: CD4+ T cells from blood, cultured in vitro. The receptors here all came from a human donor who had recovered from COVID-19.

The chain carries TRBV20-1 and TRBJ2-5; 7 nucleotides line up with TRBD2. Germline values: CDR1 DFQATT, CDR2 SNEGSKA (reference sequence). With V trimmed by 4 bases and J by 5 bases, 13 bases remained unmatched. The CDR3 is 15 amino acids. CDR3 residues: CSAIRGGGGRETQYF. The CDR3 DNA sequence: TGCAGTGCTATCCGAGGAGGCGGGGGTAGGGAGACCCAGTACTTC.

This clonotype showed up just a few times. CDR3 region: CASSQTSGPYEQYF. The CDR3 nucleotides are TGCGCCAGCAGCCAGACTAGCGGCCCCTACGAGCAGTACTTC. The chain couples TRBV5-1 to TRBJ2-7; TRBD2 matches at 9 bases. Germline V gene sequence: CDR1 SGHRS, CDR2 YFSETQ. V trimming: 4 bases; J trimming: 2 bases; junction bases outside the gene matches: 4. The CDR3 covers 14 residues.

The V gene is TRBV20-1, the J gene TRBJ1-4, with D possibly TRBD1 on 6 matching bases. V dropped 5 bases and J dropped 8 bases, with 6 bases sitting between them. This CDR3 contains 10 residues. Germline CDR1 is DFQATT and CDR2 is SNEGSKA (reference sequence). In DNA form, the CDR3 reads TGCAGTGCTGGACAGGAAAAACTGTTTTTT. Translation gives CSAGQEKLFF.

The genes are TRBV5-6 and TRBJ2-2, with 8 bases lining up with TRBD1. The V and J ends lost 2 bases and 6 bases, in that order; junction bases with no gene match: 6. CDR3 length: 15 residues. Germline lookup yields CDR1 SGHDT and CDR2 YYEEEE. In nucleotides, the CDR3 is TGTGCCAGCAGCTTACCGGGACAGGACTCCGGGGAGCTGTTTTTT. Translated: CASSLPGQDSGELFF. The variable domain in full, completed from reference TRBV5-6 and TRBJ2-2, reads DAGVTQSPTHLIKTRGQQVTLRCSPKSGHDTVSWYQQALGQGPQFIFQYYEEEERQRGNFPDRFSGHQFPNYSSELNVNALLLGDSALYLCASSLPGQDSGELFFGEGSRLTVL.

Relative to its sample, this clonotype is medium-sized (0.01 to 0.1%). The chain employs TRBV12-3 or TRBV12-4 and TRBJ1-2, with unresolved D. This CDR3 is built from 14 residues. Between the trimmed V and J ends, which lost 5 bases and 5 bases, there was a span of 15 bases. In nucleotides, the CDR3 is TGTGCCAGCAGTAGGCTTTTGTCAGGTTATGGCTACACCTTC. This gives the protein CASSRLLSGYGYTF.

A few counts support this clonotype. The chain employs TRBV10-3 and TRBJ1-2; D gene ambiguous. Germline V gene data show CDR1 as ENHRY and CDR2 as SYGVKD. The CDR3 spans 13 residues. V dropped 8 bases and J dropped 3 bases, with 13 bases sitting between them. Written as DNA, the CDR3 is TGTGCCATCGGGGAGGAGAAGTACTATGGCTACACCTTC. This sequence encodes CAIGEEKYYGYTF.

This clonotype was counted only a few times. The chain employs TRBV6-1 and TRBJ1-2, with D perhaps matching TRBD1 (5 bases). The V end lost 6 bases, the J end lost 0 bases, and 17 bases lay between the germline ends. CDR3 size: 16 residues. Germline loops: CDR1 MNHNS, CDR2 SASEGT. The CDR3 region is CASRPYRDRANYGYTF. CDR3 sequence (DNA): TGTGCCAGCAGGCCGTACCGGGACCGCGCTAACTATGGCTACACCTTC.

In this sample, this clonotype turned up a few times. The J gene is TRBJ2-2, the V gene TRBV5-1; a possible D gene is TRBD1 (5 bases). CDR3 size: 15 residues. Germline V lookup: CDR1 SGHRS, CDR2 YFSETQ. Trimming cost V 4 bases and J 0 bases, with 10 bases left between them. The DNA of the CDR3 is TGCGCCAGCAGCCCGACAGTAGCGAACACCGGGGAGCTGTTTTTT. Amino acid sequence: CASSPTVANTGELFF.

This clonotype appeared a few times. This chain uses TRBV6-1 with TRBJ1-2; TRBD1 might be the D (6 bases). Germline values: CDR1 MNHNS, CDR2 SASEGT. Trimming stripped 6 bases from V and 2 bases from J, with 19 bases between. There are 16 residues in the CDR3. This CDR3 reads CASSPNRIDRNYGYTF. Written as DNA, the CDR3 is TGTGCCAGCAGCCCCAACAGAATAGACAGGAACTATGGCTACACCTTC.

The rearrangement joins TRBV10-3 to TRBJ2-3; 8 nucleotides align to TRBD2. Losses at the gene ends were 6 bases for V and 3 bases for J; bases not matched to a gene: 11. Germline loops: CDR1 ENHRY, CDR2 SYGVKD. This CDR3 region has 16 residues. The CDR3 coding sequence is TGTGCCATCAGCGAGGGGAGCGGGGGTCGTACAGATACGCAGTATTTT. This codes for CAISEGSGGRTDTQYF.

By share, this clonotype ranks as medium-sized. The chain employs TRBV27 and TRBJ1-1, with 12 bases aligning to TRBD1. Looked up from germline, CDR1 is MNHEY and CDR2 is SMNVEV (reference sequence). This CDR3 is built from 15 residues. J was trimmed by 5 bases and V by 5 bases; bases with no gene match: 6. In DNA form, the CDR3 reads TGTGCCAGCAGTCCCGGGACAGGGGGCGGAACTGAAGCTTTCTTT. As protein: CASSPGTGGGTEAFF.

The rearrangement joins TRBV27 to TRBJ1-2; the D gene is possibly TRBD1 (6 bases). CDR3 size: 15 residues. V was trimmed by 0 bases and J by 3 bases, leaving 11 bases between them. Germline CDR1 and CDR2: MNHEY and SMNVEV (reference sequence). Here the CDR3 DNA reads TGTGCCAGCAGTTTATCGCCAGGGGCCGACTATGGCTACACCTTC. Protein sequence: CASSLSPGADYGYTF.

This clonotype appeared once. The chain joins TRBV19 to TRBJ1-3; D gene uncertain. This CDR3 is 13 amino acids long. Between the trimmed V and J ends, which lost 7 bases and 0 bases, there was a span of 7 bases. Germline V CDR1 and CDR2: LNHDA, SQIVND (reference sequence). CDR3 coding DNA: TGTGCCAGTAAGGACCTCTCTGGAAACACCATATATTTT. This codes for CASKDLSGNTIYF. Together with reference TRBV19 and TRBJ1-3, the CDR3 gives the full variable domain: DGGITQSPKYLFRKEGQNVTLSCEQNLNHDAMYWYRQDPGQGLRLIYYSQIVNDFQKGDIAEGYSVSREKKESFPLTVTSAQKNPTAFYLCASKDLSGNTIYFGEGSWLTVV.

In its sample, this clonotype ranks as large (0.1 to 1%). This chain connects TRBV11-2 to TRBJ2-7; a possible D gene is TRBD1 (5 bases). Trimming shortened V by 1 base and J by 4 bases, and 17 bases separated the two germline ends. CDR1 and CDR2 from the germline V gene are SGHAT and FQNNGV. This CDR3 has 16 amino acids. CDR3 nucleotide sequence: TGTGCCAGCAGCTTAGGGTTGGGCGCAGGGATTTACGAGCAGTACTTC. Translating gives CASSLGLGAGIYEQYF.

This clonotype was seen only a few times. The V and J genes are TRBV19 and TRBJ1-5; 8 positions agree with TRBD1. The V segment lost 9 bases and the J segment 5 bases; nucleotides outside the gene matches: 6. The CDR3 runs to 13 residues. From germline, CDR1 is LNHDA and CDR2 SQIVND (reference sequence). This CDR3 is CASHRTGYQPQHF. The CDR3 DNA sequence: TGTGCCAGCCACAGGACAGGGTATCAGCCCCAGCATTTT.

The chain uses TRBV5-4 and TRBJ2-3, with D tentatively TRBD1 (5 bases). This CDR3 comprises 15 residues. Looked up from germline, CDR1 is SGHNT and CDR2 is YYREEE (reference sequence). V dropped 4 bases and J dropped 4 bases, with 16 bases sitting between them. The CDR3 DNA is TGTGCCAGCAGCGCTGAATCCCTAGGGGCAGATACGCAGTATTTT. Its protein is CASSAESLGADTQYF.

This clonotype was observed a few times. This chain uses TRBV7-9 with TRBJ2-5; 7 nucleotides match TRBD1. The CDR3 contains 17 residues. J gave up 5 bases and V 1 base, and 13 bases lay outside the gene matches. Looked up from germline, CDR1 is SEHNR and CDR2 is FQNEAQ (reference sequence). Here the CDR3 DNA reads TGTGCCAGCAGCTTAGGGGGTTCCGGCCCCAGGGGGGAGACCCAGTACTTC. This sequence encodes CASSLGGSGPRGETQYF.

The chain has TRBV2 and TRBJ2-2; weak D call: TRBD1 (5 bases). The CDR3 length is 15 residues. Trimming pared 7 bases from V and 0 bases from J, leaving 12 bases between. Germline V gives CDR1 SNHLY, CDR2 FYNNEI. CDR3 region: CASTPRGSNTGELFF. The CDR3 bases are TGTGCCAGCACCCCTAGGGGATCGAACACCGGGGAGCTGTTTTTT.

This chain joins TRBV7-9 and TRBJ2-1, with D unclear. CDR3 length equals 11 residues. Trimming cost V 0 bases and J 9 bases, with 3 bases left between them. Germline lookup yields CDR1 SEHNR and CDR2 FQNEAQ (reference sequence). CDR3 loop: CASSLAGEQFF. The DNA of the CDR3 is TGTGCCAGCAGCTTAGCAGGTGAGCAGTTCTTC.